Listed below are T cell receptor beta chains from one sample, sequenced in a study of CD8 T cells in ankylosing spondylitis. MiXCR was run by TCRdb on the 5' RACE reads, yielding one entry per CDR3 protein. The sample includes about 540,000 distinct CDR3 sequences, approximately 12% of them seen just once. Sequencing was carried out using blood, either unsorted or a sorted T cell fraction (not recorded which). These receptors all stem from a male donor with ankylosing spondylitis. The CDR3 runs from the conserved cysteine through the conserved F or W. Each record gives: V gene, clone size, J gene, D gene, CDR3 protein, CDR3 DNA. The D gene is left open where the match is weak. Expanded clones are given a class, and other clones once, few, many or no size at all.

v_call: TRBV5-1; clone_size: NA; j_call: TRBJ1-2; d_call: NA; cdr3_aa: CASSFFPGPANYGYTF; cdr3_nt: TGCGCCAGCAGCTTCTTTCCGGGCCCAGCTAACTATGGCTACACCTTC
v_call: TRBV5-1; clone_size: few; j_call: TRBJ2-5; d_call: NA; cdr3_aa: CASSLVSGRETQYF; cdr3_nt: TGCGCCAGCAGCTTGGTATCTGGGCGGGAGACCCAGTACTTC
v_call: TRBV5-1; clone_size: few; j_call: TRBJ1-1; d_call: NA; cdr3_aa: CASSSSGGDTEAFF; cdr3_nt: TGCGCCAGCAGCTCTTCGGGGGGGGACACTGAAGCTTTCTTT
v_call: TRBV20-1; clone_size: few; j_call: TRBJ2-1; d_call: TRBD2; cdr3_aa: CSAASGPSYNEQFF; cdr3_nt: TGCAGTGCGGCTAGCGGTCCCTCCTACAATGAGCAGTTCTTC
v_call: TRBV20-1; clone_size: NA; j_call: TRBJ2-7; d_call: NA; cdr3_aa: CSALGRYEQYF; cdr3_nt: TGCAGTGCCCTTGGACGGTACGAGCAGTACTTC
v_call: TRBV2; clone_size: few; j_call: TRBJ2-6; d_call: NA; cdr3_aa: CASKQSSGANVLTF; cdr3_nt: TGTGCCAGCAAGCAAAGCTCTGGGGCCAACGTCCTGACTTTC
v_call: TRBV20-1; clone_size: few; j_call: TRBJ2-3; d_call: TRBD2; cdr3_aa: CSARAAGELADTQYF; cdr3_nt: TGCAGTGCTAGAGCGGCGGGAGAATTAGCAGATACGCAGTATTTT
v_call: TRBV24-1; clone_size: NA; j_call: TRBJ2-5; d_call: NA; cdr3_aa: CATSEQVGETQYF; cdr3_nt: TGTGCCACCAGTGAACAGGTTGGAGAGACCCAGTACTTC
v_call: TRBV29-1; clone_size: NA; j_call: TRBJ1-2; d_call: NA; cdr3_aa: CSVDNRLLSYGYTF; cdr3_nt: TGCAGCGTTGACAACCGACTTCTCAGCTATGGCTACACCTTC
v_call: TRBV2; clone_size: many; j_call: TRBJ2-3; d_call: TRBD2; cdr3_aa: CASSPGLAGGGLDTQYF; cdr3_nt: TGTGCCAGCAGCCCGGGACTAGCGGGAGGCGGGTTAGATACGCAGTATTTT
v_call: TRBV2; clone_size: few; j_call: TRBJ1-5; d_call: NA; cdr3_aa: CASSERTLNQPQHF; cdr3_nt: TGTGCCAGCAGTGAAAGGACTCTCAATCAGCCCCAGCATTTT
v_call: TRBV11-2; clone_size: NA; j_call: TRBJ2-3; d_call: NA; cdr3_aa: CASSRSGHPFTDTQYF; cdr3_nt: TGTGCCAGCAGCCGAAGCGGACACCCCTTCACAGATACGCAGTATTTT